The present T cell receptor beta chain was sequenced within a study of shared clonotypes between healthy human individuals. TCRdb's copy holds only in-frame clones and misses some; the assay was immunoSEQ multiplex PCR. The table shows 1.4 million or so clones, with about 98.5% occurring only once. V was trimmed by 3 bases and J by 7 bases, leaving 13 bases between them. The CDR3 length is 14 residues. Germline CDR1 is WNHNN and CDR2 is SYGVQD (reference sequence). This receptor was obtained from a man aged 25-45 years in good health. The chain recombines TRBV10-1 with TRBJ2-1; D unresolved. What was sequenced was naive CD4+ T cells sorted from blood. Indicated subset: CD45RA+ positively selected. The DNA for the CDR3 is TGCGCCAGCAGTGATGTTCCGTCGAGTAATGAGCAGTTCTTC. It encodes CASSDVPSSNEQFF.